A single sample is the source of the 14 T cell receptor beta chains below, sequenced in a study of monozygotic twins with inflammatory bowel disease. TCRdb reprocessed the 5' RACE reads and keeps a single row for each CDR3 protein, giving no DNA. The sample includes about 160,000 distinct CDR3 sequences. Input material: blood. These receptors were obtained from a human donor with ulcerative colitis or Crohn's disease, or a healthy co-twin of an affected twin (not recorded which).

This chain links TRBV6-2 or TRBV6-3 with TRBJ2-1; TCRdb outputs TRBD2, but without DNA this stays unchecked. This CDR3 has 15 amino acids. Germline loops: CDR1 MNHEY, CDR2 SVGEGT. CDR3 amino acids: CASTPGTSLFNEQFF.

CDR3 protein: CASSKARGEDEQFF. The chain recombines TRBV4-3 with TRBJ2-1; TCRdb designates TRBD2, a call that cannot be tested without DNA. The CDR3 length is 14 residues. Germline assignment: CDR1 LGHNA and CDR2 YSLEER.

V is TRBV7-2 and J is TRBJ2-7; the TRBD2 assignment by TCRdb is unverifiable without DNA. Germline V CDR1 and CDR2: SGHTA, FQGNSA. This CDR3 region has 14 residues. The CDR3 here is CASSFERGGYEQYF.

The genes are TRBV7-8 and TRBJ1-4; TCRdb's D call, TRBD1, is unchecked because there is no DNA. From germline, CDR1 is SGHVS and CDR2 FQNEAQ. There are 14 residues in the CDR3. CDR3 residues: CASSSTGSNEKLFF. The full variable domain, rest sourced from reference TRBV7-8 and TRBJ1-4, is GAGVSQSPRYKVAKRGQDVALRCDPISGHVSLFWYQQALGQGPEFLTYFQNEAQLDKSGLPSDRFFAERPEGSVSTLKIQRTQQEDSAVYLCASSSTGSNEKLFFGSGTQLSVL.

V is TRBV19 and J is TRBJ2-1; TCRdb calls TRBD2, which cannot be checked without DNA. The CDR3 is 13 residues long. From germline, CDR1 is LNHDA and CDR2 SQIVND (reference sequence). The CDR3 here is CASSTSSVGEQFF.

V gene TRBV5-1 combines with J gene TRBJ2-3; TCRdb reports TRBD1, a call that lacks DNA to check it against. Germline-derived CDR1 and CDR2 are SGHRS and YFSETQ. The CDR3 length is 15 residues. CDR3 loop: CASSSPGTGADTQYF.

This chain links TRBV12-3 or TRBV12-4 with TRBJ2-4; TCRdb's assignment of TRBD1 cannot be checked, as there is no DNA. The CDR3 spans 15 residues. CDR3 loop: CASSFLRDRQNIQYF.

This sequence joins TRBV5-5 and TRBJ2-7; the TCRdb call, TRBD1, lacks DNA for checking. CDR3 length: 15 residues. Germline V gene data show CDR1 as SGHKS and CDR2 as YYEKEE (reference sequence). This CDR3 is CASRSTVSGSYEQYF. Drawing the rest from reference TRBV5-5 and TRBJ2-7, the complete variable domain is DAGVTQSPTHLIKTRGQQVTLRCSPISGHKSVSWYQQVLGQGPQFIFQYYEKEERGRGNFPDRFSARQFPNYSSELNVNALLLGDSALYLCASRSTVSGSYEQYFGPGTRLTVT.

The V call is TRBV5-1, the J call TRBJ2-7. There are 14 residues in the CDR3. In germline, CDR1 is SGHRS, CDR2 YFSETQ. CDR3: CASSLIGSNYEQYF.

The rearrangement uses TRBV7-2 and TRBJ2-7; the D gene TCRdb calls, TRBD2, cannot be checked with no DNA. The CDR3 covers 16 residues. Germline V gene data show CDR1 as SGHTA and CDR2 as FQGNSA. This chain's CDR3 is CASSLAGLAGTYEQYF. Using reference TRBV7-2 and TRBJ2-7 for the parts outside the CDR3, the full variable domain is GAGVSQSPSNKVTEKGKDVELRCDPISGHTALYWYRQSLGQGLEFLIYFQGNSAPDKSGLPSDRFSAERTGGSVSTLTIQRTQQEDSAVYLCASSLAGLAGTYEQYFGPGTRLTVT.

The rearrangement uses TRBV27 and TRBJ1-6. CDR1 and CDR2 (germline): MNHEY, SMNVEV (reference sequence). This CDR3 is 13 amino acids long. CDR3 loop: CASSDLLNSPLHF.

The genes are TRBV2 and TRBJ2-2; with no DNA, the TCRdb D assignment of TRBD1 cannot be verified. The CDR3 is 15 residues long. The germline CDR1 and CDR2 sequences are SNHLY and FYNNEI. The CDR3 sequence: CATTLRQGYTGELFF.

CDR3 sequence: CSARDSRGSSYEQYF. This chain uses TRBV20-1 with TRBJ2-7; the D call of TRBD2 rests on TCRdb alone, since no DNA is present to check it. The V gene's germline CDR1 is DFQATT and CDR2 SNEGSKA (reference sequence). This CDR3 has 15 residues.

The chain couples TRBV20-1 to TRBJ2-1; checking the TCRdb D call of TRBD1 is not possible without DNA. This CDR3 region has 17 residues. Germline V CDR1 and CDR2: DFQATT, SNEGSKA (reference sequence). CDR3 residues: CSARSGTGGLLNNEQFF.